One sample yielded the 12 T cell receptor beta chains listed below, sequenced in a study of PD-1 blockade in classical Hodgkin lymphoma. Time point meaning: newly diagnosed, previously untreated cHL patient sample. TCRdb keeps only in-frame clones here, not all; method: immunoSEQ multiplex PCR. Of about 7,000 clones in the sample, more than 60% are singletons; the top ten hold 7.5% to 10%. The specimen sequenced was peripheral blood mononuclear cells (PBMCs). These receptors were collected from a human donor with classical Hodgkin lymphoma.

The chain is built from TRBV2 and TRBJ2-7; TRBD1 might be the D (5 bases). The CDR3 spans 14 residues. The V end was cut by 6 bases, the J end by 6 bases, with 18 bases between. Germline V CDR1 and CDR2: SNHLY, FYNNEI. CDR3 nucleotide sequence: TGTGCCAGCAGCCTACAGGTGGCCGCAGGCGAGCAGTACTTC. Its protein is CASSLQVAAGEQYF.

The chain has TRBV6-1 and TRBJ2-5; TRBD2 agrees at 9 bases. CDR1 and CDR2 from the germline V gene are MNHNS and SASEGT. The CDR3 spans 17 residues. The V segment lost 2 bases and the J segment 5 bases; nucleotides outside the gene matches: 12. The CDR3 bases are TGTGCCAGCAGTGAACCGGTGGCGGGAGGGCCCTGGGAGACCCAGTACTTC. Amino acids: CASSEPVAGGPWETQYF.

The chain carries TRBV27 and TRBJ2-7; D gene ambiguous. V dropped 5 bases and J dropped 3 bases, with 5 bases sitting between them. Germline V CDR1 and CDR2: MNHEY, SMNVEV (reference sequence). The CDR3 runs to 11 residues. Here the CDR3 reads CASSPGYEQYF. CDR3 sequence (DNA): TGTGCCAGCAGTCCAGGCTACGAGCAGTACTTC.

This clone was seen only once. This sequence joins TRBV29-1 and TRBJ2-1; TRBD2 agrees at 8 bases. This CDR3 is built from 14 residues. CDR1 and CDR2 (germline): SQVTM, ANQGSEA. With 7 bases clipped from V and 6 bases from J, the junction kept 11 bases outside the gene matches. CDR3 nucleotide sequence: TGCAGCGCGAGCGGACTAGCTACCTTCAATGAGCAGTTCTTC. It codes for CSASGLATFNEQFF.

This chain links TRBV9 with TRBJ2-1; D not resolved. The CDR3 covers 15 residues. In germline, CDR1 is SGDLS, CDR2 YYNGEE. V lost 0 bases to trimming and J lost 0 bases, with 7 bases between them. In nucleotides, the CDR3 is TGTGCCAGCAGCGTAGGGATGAGCTCCTACAATGAGCAGTTCTTC. Translation gives CASSVGMSSYNEQFF.

This rearrangement joins TRBV27 to TRBJ1-6; maybe TRBD1 (6 bases). The ends were cut back, 10 bases at V and 7 bases at J, with 17 bases in the middle. The CDR3 runs 14 residues. Germline V lookup: CDR1 MNHEY, CDR2 SMNVEV (reference sequence). The CDR3 here is CATAPGAENSPLHF. The CDR3 nucleotides read TGTGCCACCGCCCCAGGGGCGGAAAATTCACCCCTCCACTTT.

The chain uses TRBV2 and TRBJ1-2; 9 bases match TRBD1. The V and J ends lost 6 bases and 4 bases, in that order; junction bases with no gene match: 6. CDR1 is SNHLY, CDR2 FYNNEI, per germline. This CDR3 region has 14 residues. The CDR3 DNA is TGTGCCAGCAGGCGGGACAGGGAAGGCTATGGCTACACCTTC. This encodes CASRRDREGYGYTF.

The chain employs TRBV6-5 and TRBJ2-2; D gene unclear. V lost 5 bases and J 6 bases, leaving 10 bases between the germline ends. This CDR3 spans 13 amino acids. CDR1 is MNHEY, CDR2 SVGAGI, per germline. The CDR3 protein is CASSPVGSGELFF. In DNA form, the CDR3 reads TGTGCCAGCAGTCCCGTAGGGTCCGGGGAGCTGTTTTTT.

The chain couples TRBV21-1 to TRBJ2-2; the D call TRBD1 from the table was never checked on the DNA. TRBV21-1 is designated a pseudogene. The CDR3 totals 20 residues. CDR3 sequence (DNA): TGTGCCAGCAGCAAATCCCACAGGGGAAGGGTAGCTGGGAACACCGGGGAGCTGTTTTTT. Amino acid sequence: CASSKSHRGRVAGNTGELFF.

DNA of the CDR3: TGCAGCGTTTCCGGGTTGATGAGCACCGGGGAGCTGTTTTTT. Its protein is CSVSGLMSTGELFF. The rearrangement uses TRBV29-1 and TRBJ2-2, with D unresolved. Trimming shortened V by 5 bases and J by 4 bases, and 14 bases separated the two germline ends. The CDR3 is made up of 14 amino acids. Germline lookup yields CDR1 SQVTM and CDR2 ANQGSEA.

The chain couples TRBV9 to TRBJ2-5; D unresolved. Germline V lookup: CDR1 SGDLS, CDR2 YYNGEE. The CDR3 runs to 15 residues. The ends were cut back, 4 bases at V and 2 bases at J, with 15 bases in the middle. CDR3 sequence reads: CASSSTPAPQETQYF. CDR3 coding DNA: TGTGCCAGCAGCTCTACCCCGGCTCCGCAAGAGACCCAGTACTTC.

This chain joins TRBV11-2 and TRBJ2-3; 7 nucleotides agree with TRBD1. V lost 1 base to trimming and J lost 0 bases; unmatched junction nucleotides: 7. Germline V gene lookup returns CDR1 SGHAT and CDR2 FQNNGV. CDR3 length equals 17 residues. The CDR3 nucleotides read TGTGCCAGCAGCTTAGTAGATGGGACAGCTAGCACAGATACGCAGTATTTT. Its protein is CASSLVDGTASTDTQYF.